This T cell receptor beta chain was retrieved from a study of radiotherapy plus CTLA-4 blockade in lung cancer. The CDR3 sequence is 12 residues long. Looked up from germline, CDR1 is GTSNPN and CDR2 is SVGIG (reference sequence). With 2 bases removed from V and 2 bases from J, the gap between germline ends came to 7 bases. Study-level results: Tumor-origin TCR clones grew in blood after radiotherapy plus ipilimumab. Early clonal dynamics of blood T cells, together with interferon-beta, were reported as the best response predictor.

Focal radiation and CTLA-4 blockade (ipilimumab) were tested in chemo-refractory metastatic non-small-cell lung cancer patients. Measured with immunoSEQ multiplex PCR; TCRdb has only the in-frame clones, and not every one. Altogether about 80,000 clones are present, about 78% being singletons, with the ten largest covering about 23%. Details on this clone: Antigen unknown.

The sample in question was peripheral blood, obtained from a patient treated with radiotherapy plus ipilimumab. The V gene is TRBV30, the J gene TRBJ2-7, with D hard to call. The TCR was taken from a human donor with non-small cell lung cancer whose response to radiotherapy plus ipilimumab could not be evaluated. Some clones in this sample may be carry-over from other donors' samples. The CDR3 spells CAWSFSTYEQYF. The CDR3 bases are TGTGCCTGGAGTTTCAGTACCTACGAGCAGTACTTC.